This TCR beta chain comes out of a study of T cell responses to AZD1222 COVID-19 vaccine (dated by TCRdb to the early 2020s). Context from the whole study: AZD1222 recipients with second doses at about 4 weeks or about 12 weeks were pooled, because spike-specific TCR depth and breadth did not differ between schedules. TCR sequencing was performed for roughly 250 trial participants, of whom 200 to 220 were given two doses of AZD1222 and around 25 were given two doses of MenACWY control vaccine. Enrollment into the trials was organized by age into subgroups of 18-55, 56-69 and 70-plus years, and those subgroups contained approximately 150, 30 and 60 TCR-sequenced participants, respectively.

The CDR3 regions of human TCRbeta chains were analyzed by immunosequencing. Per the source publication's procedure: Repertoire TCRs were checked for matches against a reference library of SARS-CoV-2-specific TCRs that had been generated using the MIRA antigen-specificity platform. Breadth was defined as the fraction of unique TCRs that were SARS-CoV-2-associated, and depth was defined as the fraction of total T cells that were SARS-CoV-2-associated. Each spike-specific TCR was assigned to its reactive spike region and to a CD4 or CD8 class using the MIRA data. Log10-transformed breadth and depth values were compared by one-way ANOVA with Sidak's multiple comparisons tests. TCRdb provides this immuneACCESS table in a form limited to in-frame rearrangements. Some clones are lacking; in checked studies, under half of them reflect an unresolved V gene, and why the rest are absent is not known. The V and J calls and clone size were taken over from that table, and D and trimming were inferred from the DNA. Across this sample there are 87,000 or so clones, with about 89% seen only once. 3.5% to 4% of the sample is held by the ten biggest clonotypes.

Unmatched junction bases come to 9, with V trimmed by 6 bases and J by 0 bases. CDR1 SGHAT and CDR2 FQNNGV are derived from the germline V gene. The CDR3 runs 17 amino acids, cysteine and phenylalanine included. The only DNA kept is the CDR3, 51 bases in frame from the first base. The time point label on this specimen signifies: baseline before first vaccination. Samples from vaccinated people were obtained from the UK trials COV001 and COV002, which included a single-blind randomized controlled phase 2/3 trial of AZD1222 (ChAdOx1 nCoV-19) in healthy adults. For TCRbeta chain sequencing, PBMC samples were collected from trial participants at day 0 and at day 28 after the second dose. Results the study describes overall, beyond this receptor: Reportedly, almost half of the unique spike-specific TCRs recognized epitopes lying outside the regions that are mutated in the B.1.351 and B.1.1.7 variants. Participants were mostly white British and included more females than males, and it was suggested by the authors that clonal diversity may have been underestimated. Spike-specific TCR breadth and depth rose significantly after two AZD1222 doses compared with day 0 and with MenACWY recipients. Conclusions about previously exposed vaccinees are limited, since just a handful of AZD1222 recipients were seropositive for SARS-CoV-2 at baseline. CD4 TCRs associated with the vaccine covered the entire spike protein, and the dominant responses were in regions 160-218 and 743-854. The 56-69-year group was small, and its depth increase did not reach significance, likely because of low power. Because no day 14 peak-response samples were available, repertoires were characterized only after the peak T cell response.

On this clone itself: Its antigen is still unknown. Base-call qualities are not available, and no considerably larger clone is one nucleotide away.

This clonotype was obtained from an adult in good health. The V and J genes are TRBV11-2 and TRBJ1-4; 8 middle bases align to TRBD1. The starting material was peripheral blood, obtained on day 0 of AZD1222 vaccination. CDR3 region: CASSRMTGEATNEKLFF. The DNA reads TGTGCCAGCAGTAGGATGACAGGGGAAGCAACTAATGAAAAACTGTTTTTT.